The T cell receptor beta chain described here comes from a study of shared clonotypes between healthy human individuals. In the study overall: Donor composition was a couple of women and three men, aged 18 to 49. Per donor, three plates held CD4 naive cells, three held CD4 memory, two held CD8 naive and one held CD8 memory.

Some clones are missing from TCRdb's copy, which holds only in-frame ones; the method was immunoSEQ multiplex PCR. The sample holds about 1,500,000 clones, around 95% seen once. Regarding the study as a whole: Lower generation probabilities were found for non-shared clonotypes than for those shared by all four donors.

Points on this clone: Its antigen is unidentified. This same CDR3 is encoded by further DNA sequences in the sample.

The source material was naive CD4+ T cells sorted from blood. This sample's subset: CD45RA+ positively selected. The clonotype originates from a man aged 25 to 40 in good health.

For the CDR3, the DNA is TGTGCCAGCAGCGTAGCGGGATTGAACACTGAAGCTTTCTTT. Translation: CASSVAGLNTEAFF. This chain uses TRBV9 with TRBJ1-1, with D unclear. Between the trimmed V and J ends, which lost 0 bases and 0 bases, there was a span of 6 bases. The CDR3 is made up of 14 amino acids. CDR1 is SGDLS and CDR2 is YYNGEE in the germline V gene.